A single sample gave rise to the 32 T cell receptor beta chains below, sequenced in a study of cytomegalovirus exposure and HLA in healthy donors (dated by TCRdb to 2015 to 2018). Libraries were constructed by the immunoSEQ multiplex PCR assay. For the multiplex PCR, a mixture combining 60 forward primers for TCR Vbeta segments and 13 reverse primers for TCR Jbeta segments was used. TCRdb took over this immuneACCESS table, retaining in-frame rearrangements with V and J assigned. Such tables are incomplete; in checked studies, under half of the missing clones stem from an unresolved V gene, and the remainder is unexplained. The sample table shows 150,000 to 200,000 clones, and over 75% are seen once. Roughly 0.5% of the sample is taken by the ten largest. The specimen sequenced was PBMCs. Every receptor here comes from a woman aged 45-65 years in good health and CMV-seronegative.

J is TRBJ1-6 and V is TRBV7-9; 7 bases line up with TRBD1. The CDR3 has 16 residues. CDR1 SEHNR and CDR2 FQNEAQ come from the germline V gene (reference sequence). J lost 2 bases, V lost 5 bases, and 6 bases had no gene match. The CDR3, as DNA: TGTGCCAGCAGCCCTCCGGGACAGACCTATAATTCACCCCTCCACTTT. Protein: CASSPPGQTYNSPLHF. Combining the CDR3 with reference TRBV7-9 and TRBJ1-6 gives the whole variable domain DTGVSQNPRHKITKRGQNVTFRCDPISEHNRLYWYRQTLGQGPEFLTYFQNEAQLEKSRLLSDRFSAERPKGSFSTLEIQRTEQGDSAMYLCASSPPGQTYNSPLHFGNGTRLTVT.

The V gene is TRBV28, the J gene TRBJ1-5; possibly TRBD1 for D (5 bases). The germline V and J ends were trimmed by 5 bases and 2 bases, with 19 bases remaining between them. The CDR3 is made up of 17 amino acids. Germline values: CDR1 MDHEN, CDR2 SYDVKM. The DNA for the CDR3 is TGTGCCAGCAGTCCCAGCCTCAGGGCAGGACGCAATCAGCCCCAGCATTTT. As protein: CASSPSLRAGRNQPQHF.

The rearrangement uses TRBV10-2 and TRBJ2-7; TRBD2 matches at 7 bases. V shed 0 bases and J 0 bases; nucleotides not matched to a gene: 2. The germline V gene encodes CDR1 WSHSY and CDR2 SAAADI. The CDR3 consists of 15 residues. Here the CDR3 reads CASSESGGSSYEQYF. The CDR3 DNA reads as TGCGCCAGCAGTGAGTCGGGCGGGAGCTCCTACGAGCAGTACTTC.

This clone was seen only once. The CDR3 loop reads CASSQAPYEQYF. CDR3 in DNA: TGTGCCAGCAGCCAAGCCCCCTACGAGCAGTACTTC. The chain is built from TRBV14 and TRBJ2-5; D is unresolved. The J call may be mistaken, given a closer DNA end match to TRBJ2-7. Per germline, CDR1 SGHDN and CDR2 FVKESK. The CDR3 runs to 12 residues.

The genes are TRBV5-6 and TRBJ2-2; D may be TRBD2 (5 bases). V was trimmed by 3 bases and J by 3 bases, leaving 9 bases between them. The germline V gene encodes CDR1 SGHDT and CDR2 YYEEEE. This CDR3 contains 14 residues. The CDR3 spells CASSSSGDTGELFF. Written as DNA, the CDR3 is TGTGCCAGCAGCTCGAGCGGTGACACCGGGGAGCTGTTTTTT. Full variable domain (outside the CDR3, taken from reference TRBV5-6 and TRBJ2-2): DAGVTQSPTHLIKTRGQQVTLRCSPKSGHDTVSWYQQALGQGPQFIFQYYEEEERQRGNFPDRFSGHQFPNYSSELNVNALLLGDSALYLCASSSSGDTGELFFGEGSRLTVL.

V usage is TRBV7-9 and J usage is TRBJ2-1; no reliable D call. The CDR3 runs 12 residues. Trimming shortened V by 5 bases and J by 7 bases, and 9 bases separated the two germline ends. Germline V CDR1 and CDR2: SEHNR, FQNEAQ (reference sequence). CDR3 sequence (DNA): TGTGCCAGCAGCATTCAGATAAATGAGCAGTTCTTC. Translating it yields CASSIQINEQFF.

The chain joins TRBV7-9 to TRBJ1-2; weak D call: TRBD1 (5 bases). The CDR3 sequence is 14 residues long. Trimming took off 3 bases at V and 3 bases at J, with 11 bases between the two ends. Germline-derived CDR1 and CDR2 are SEHNR and FQNEAQ (reference sequence). CDR3 coding DNA: TGTGCCAGCAGCTTCCAGGGTTTAGACTATGGCTACACCTTC. Encoded protein: CASSFQGLDYGYTF.

CDR3 sequence: CASSPRGVKETQYF. The CDR3 bases are TGCGCCAGCAGCCCCCGGGGGGTTAAGGAGACCCAGTACTTC. The chain uses TRBV4-1 and TRBJ2-5, with 7 nucleotides matching TRBD2. In germline, CDR1 is MGHRA, CDR2 YSYEKL. V shed 4 bases, J shed 5 bases, and the junction held 7 bases outside the gene matches. This CDR3 comprises 14 residues.

The V call is TRBV29-1, the J call TRBJ1-1, with TRBD1 as a possible D gene (6 bases). The CDR3 has 14 amino acids. The V gene lost 4 bases and the J gene lost 5 bases, with 17 bases spanning the gap. The germline gives CDR1 SQVTM, CDR2 ANQGSEA. DNA of the CDR3: TGCAGCGTTGGACAGGCGTCGAGGGATACTGAAGCTTTCTTT. Translated, it gives CSVGQASRDTEAFF.

V gene TRBV5-1 combines with J gene TRBJ2-1; D uncertain. Germline CDR1 and CDR2: SGHRS and YFSETQ. Trimming took off 0 bases at V and 0 bases at J, with 10 bases between the two ends. This CDR3 comprises 16 residues. The CDR3 region is CASSLVVAVSYNEQFF. DNA of the CDR3: TGCGCCAGCAGCTTGGTAGTGGCGGTCTCCTACAATGAGCAGTTCTTC.

The chain combines TRBV18 with TRBJ1-2; TRBD1 is a possible D gene (6 bases). Deletions cut 5 bases from V and 7 bases from J, with 14 bases between. Germline-derived CDR1 and CDR2 are KGHSH and LQKENI. CDR3 size: 13 residues. CDR3 amino acids: CASSATQGRGYTF. The CDR3 DNA reads as TGTGCCAGCTCAGCAACACAGGGCCGTGGCTACACCTTC.

The V gene is TRBV28, the J gene TRBJ2-7; D might be TRBD2 (6 bases). V was trimmed by 6 bases and J by 3 bases, leaving 18 bases between them. The CDR3 length is 15 residues. Germline CDR1 MDHEN, CDR2 SYDVKM. The CDR3 DNA follows: TGTGCCAGCAGCCGTGCCGGGACTGCGAACTACGAGCAGTACTTC. Translated: CASSRAGTANYEQYF.

The rearrangement joins TRBV18 to TRBJ1-2; 8 nucleotides match TRBD1. This CDR3 has 15 residues. The V segment lost 3 bases and the J segment 3 bases; nucleotides outside the gene matches: 6. The V gene's germline CDR1 is KGHSH and CDR2 LQKENI. CDR3 sequence: CASSPRGQGDYGYTF. DNA for the CDR3: TGTGCCAGCTCACCTCGAGGACAGGGAGACTATGGCTACACCTTC.

This chain uses TRBV30 with TRBJ2-1; D uncertain. Germline CDR1 reads GTSNPN; CDR2 reads SVGIG (reference sequence). The V end lost 2 bases, the J end lost 6 bases, and 5 bases lay between the germline ends. The CDR3 consists of 11 residues. The CDR3 region is CAWSLANEQFF. CDR3 nucleotides: TGTGCCTGGAGTTTAGCCAATGAGCAGTTCTTC.

The rearrangement links TRBV5-8 to TRBJ1-5; the D is unclear. The CDR3 contains 13 residues. Germline CDR1 is SGHTS and CDR2 is YDEGEE. Trimming took off 0 bases at V and 9 bases at J, with 10 bases between the two ends. CDR3 bases: TGTGCCAGCAGCTTGGGGTCCGGGTTGCCCCAGCATTTT. Translation gives CASSLGSGLPQHF.

The chain couples TRBV18 to TRBJ2-3, with a weak D call TRBD2 (5 bases). Germline CDR1 is KGHSH and CDR2 is LQKENI. The V and J ends lost 0 bases and 2 bases respectively, with 12 bases between them. The CDR3 consists of 16 residues. The CDR3 reads CASSPPRLTPTDTQYF. In nucleotides, the CDR3 is TGTGCCAGCTCACCACCAAGACTAACCCCCACAGATACGCAGTATTTT.

Details on this clone: The junction departs from germline at one end; a sequencing error may be responsible. The CDR3 spells CASSSRGAGTLPGRNF. The CDR3, as DNA: TGTGCCAGCAGCTCCAGAGGTGCCGGGACCCTTCCCGGGAGAAACTTC. This chain connects TRBV11-2 to TRBJ2-7; tentative D call: TRBD2 (6 bases). Looked up from germline, CDR1 is SGHAT and CDR2 is FQNNGV. The CDR3 length is 16 residues. The complete variable domain, with remaining parts taken from reference TRBV11-2 and TRBJ2-7, reads EAGVAQSPRYKIIEKRQSVAFWCNPISGHATLYWYQQILGQGPKLLIQFQNNGVVDDSQLPKDRFSAERLKGVDSTLKIQPAKLEDSAVYLCASSSRGAGTLPGRNFGPGTRLTVT.

This clone was found once. This chain uses TRBV10-2 with TRBJ2-1; 8 bases are a match to TRBD2. The CDR3 has 17 amino acids. The junction had 18 bases not matched to a gene; V was cut back by 8 bases and J by 6 bases. Germline CDR1 is WSHSY and CDR2 is SAAADI. The CDR3 loop reads CASRGRGTSGRGNEQFF. In DNA form, the CDR3 reads TGCGCCAGCCGGGGGCGGGGGACCAGCGGGAGAGGCAATGAGCAGTTCTTC.

This chain uses TRBV6-5 with TRBJ2-7, with 9 nucleotides matching TRBD1. The CDR3 is 16 amino acids. Unmatched junction bases numbered 10, after V lost 4 bases and J lost 3 bases. The V gene's germline CDR1 is MNHEY and CDR2 SVGAGI. The CDR3 sequence is CASSSPYRGHHYEQYF. CDR3 coding DNA: TGTGCCAGCAGTTCTCCGTACAGGGGGCATCACTACGAGCAGTACTTC.

The V gene is TRBV6-6, the J gene TRBJ1-1; tentative D call: TRBD1 (6 bases). Trimming removed 2 bases from V and 4 bases from J, with 8 bases in between. The CDR3 spans 13 residues. CDR1 is MNHNY, CDR2 SVGAGI, per germline (reference sequence). CDR3 coding DNA: TGTGCCAGCAGTTACCTAGGGGGCACTGAAGCTTTCTTT. Protein sequence: CASSYLGGTEAFF.

The genes are TRBV2 and TRBJ2-1; the match to TRBD2 covers 8 bases. This CDR3 contains 16 residues. J lost 1 base, V lost 4 bases, and 6 bases had no gene match. The germline V gene encodes CDR1 SNHLY and CDR2 FYNNEI. In DNA form, the CDR3 reads TGTGCCAGCAGTGGACGGGAGGGTCAATCCTACAATGAGCAGTTCTTC. It translates to CASSGREGQSYNEQFF.

The V call is TRBV30, the J call TRBJ1-6; D gene ambiguous. CDR1 and CDR2 from the germline V gene are GTSNPN and SVGIG (reference sequence). The CDR3 is made up of 16 amino acids. V lost 1 base and J lost 2, with 12 bases in between. The CDR3 reads CAWSAIYRAYNSPLHF. Written as DNA, the CDR3 is TGTGCCTGGAGTGCAATATATCGCGCCTATAATTCACCCCTCCACTTT.

This clone was recorded a few times. The chain recombines TRBV9 with TRBJ2-5, with 10 bases fitting TRBD1. CDR3 length equals 15 residues. Germline V gene lookup returns CDR1 SGDLS and CDR2 YYNGEE. V lost 3 bases and J lost 5; bases outside the gene matches: 7. The CDR3 is CASSEPGQGMETQYF. The DNA of the CDR3 is TGTGCCAGCAGCGAACCGGGACAGGGGATGGAGACCCAGTACTTC.

This rearrangement joins TRBV6-1 to TRBJ1-4; D not certain. Trimming removed 10 bases from V and 3 bases from J, with 15 bases in between. The CDR3 sequence is 14 residues long. Germline CDR1 is MNHNS and CDR2 is SASEGT. The CDR3, as DNA: TGTGCCACCTCCCCGCCCGGGGCTAATGAAAAACTGTTTTTT. Protein: CATSPPGANEKLFF.

This chain links TRBV27 with TRBJ1-3, with 7 bases lining up with TRBD1. From germline, CDR1 is MNHEY and CDR2 SMNVEV (reference sequence). The CDR3 runs 20 residues. J gave up 0 bases and V 5 bases, and 19 bases lay outside the gene matches. The CDR3 loop is CASSIDRDNPLIPSGNTIYF. The CDR3 nucleotides are TGTGCCAGCAGTATAGACAGGGACAACCCTCTTATTCCCTCTGGAAACACCATATATTTT.

The V call is TRBV6-5, the J call TRBJ2-7; TRBD2 matches 11 bases. CDR1 and CDR2 from the germline V gene are MNHEY and SVGAGI. This CDR3 is 14 amino acids long. Unmatched junction bases numbered 5, after V lost 4 bases and J lost 6 bases. The CDR3 is CASSLAGGPFEQYF. The CDR3 region has the DNA TGTGCCAGCAGTTTAGCGGGAGGGCCGTTCGAGCAGTACTTC.

V usage is TRBV30 and J usage is TRBJ2-3; possible D gene TRBD2, 5 bases. This CDR3 contains 13 residues. The V end lost 2 bases, the J end lost 6 bases, and 12 bases lay between the germline ends. From germline, CDR1 is GTSNPN and CDR2 SVGIG (reference sequence). The CDR3: CAWSRSGGDTQYF. The CDR3 region has the DNA TGTGCCTGGAGTCGTTCTGGCGGGGATACGCAGTATTTT.

This chain joins TRBV6-5 and TRBJ2-2, with TRBD1 identical over 7 bases. The ends lost 5 bases at V and 5 bases at J; junction bases unmatched: 8. Germline CDR1 reads MNHEY; CDR2 reads SVGAGI. This CDR3 contains 15 residues. The CDR3 is CASSPSSGGTGELFF. DNA for the CDR3: TGTGCCAGCAGTCCATCCTCAGGGGGAACCGGGGAGCTGTTTTTT.

The rearrangement joins TRBV27 to TRBJ2-7, with D possibly matching TRBD1 (6 bases). Germline CDR1 is MNHEY and CDR2 is SMNVEV (reference sequence). CDR3 length equals 15 residues. Trimming shortened V by 6 bases and J by 5 bases, and 20 bases separated the two germline ends. CDR3 coding DNA: TGTGCCAGCAGAAGGGGCCAGGGGATTCTCGACGAGCAGTACTTC. This gives the protein CASRRGQGILDEQYF.

This chain links TRBV19 with TRBJ2-1; 7 bases agree with TRBD2. Unmatched junction bases numbered 6, after V lost 3 bases and J lost 4 bases. CDR1 is LNHDA and CDR2 is SQIVND in the germline V gene (reference sequence). The CDR3 totals 15 residues. The CDR3 DNA reads TGTGCCAGTAGTATCAGAGCGGGGACTTACAATGAGCAGTTCTTC. It is translated as CASSIRAGTYNEQFF. The full variable domain, completed using reference TRBV19 and TRBJ2-1, is DGGITQSPKYLFRKEGQNVTLSCEQNLNHDAMYWYRQDPGQGLRLIYYSQIVNDFQKGDIAEGYSVSREKKESFPLTVTSAQKNPTAFYLCASSIRAGTYNEQFFGPGTRLTVL.

J is TRBJ2-1 and V is TRBV27, with 10 nucleotides matching TRBD2. The germline V gene has CDR1 MNHEY and CDR2 SMNVEV (reference sequence). V dropped 6 bases and J dropped 9; count of bases not matched to a gene: 14. This CDR3 has 16 residues. CDR3 coding DNA: TGTGCCAGCAGACCGAACAAAGTAAGACTAGCGGGTGAGCAGTTCTTC. Amino acids: CASRPNKVRLAGEQFF.

The chain combines TRBV5-6 with TRBJ1-2; 11 bases match TRBD1. The length of the CDR3 is 15 residues. The germline gives CDR1 SGHDT, CDR2 YYEEEE. J was trimmed by 7 bases and V by 4 bases; bases with no gene match: 9. CDR3 in amino acids: CASSGPDRGRGGYTF. The DNA for the CDR3 is TGTGCCAGCAGCGGACCGGACAGGGGGCGCGGTGGCTACACCTTC.